Listed here is a single TCR beta chain. Only a few counts were recorded for this clone. Its antigen target is currently unknown. No base quality information exists; no much larger clone differs at one position. This entry comes from a study of blood T cell repertoires in COVID-19 (dated by TCRdb to the early 2020s). Some background on the complete study: The collaborator samples originated in the United States, Italy and Spain and spanned the acute and convalescent phases of COVID-19. A de-identified subject ID, COVID-19 status, age in years and sex were almost always included in the sample metadata. The samples were drawn from two sources: the first 160 participants of the ongoing ImmuneRACE study, and 1,000 to 1,500 subjects contributed by 6 global collaborators. A freely available public database, intended as a resource for researchers studying the immune response to SARS-CoV-2, is where the repertoires were released. The prospective study material was composed of cDNA or gDNA derived from T cells, B-cell-depleted T cells, or PBMCs. Subjects who had been exposed to COVID-19, were actively infected with it, or had recovered from it provided the deeply sampled blood TCRbeta repertoires that made up the dataset. Where available, HLA class I and class II types were taken from metadata supplied by the sample provider and were not determined by assay-based typing.

Based on the germline V gene, the CDR1 and CDR2 sequences are MGHRA and YSYEKL. V has 2 bases trimmed and J has 6 bases trimmed; junction bases matching no gene number 16. Spanning cysteine to phenylalanine, the CDR3 consists of 19 amino acids. Only the CDR3 part of the read is kept: 57 bases, read in frame from the first base. Summary of the overall study and its limitations: The quantity of clinical and demographic metadata differed by source and by participant and was supplied without curation.

TCRbeta CDR3 regions were amplified from genomic DNA by means of the immunoSEQ Assay, a bias-controlled multiplex PCR. Turning to the authors' computational methods: The number of nucleated cells in each sample was estimated by amplification of reference gene primers within the assay. To quantify the absolute abundance of each unique TCRbeta CDR3 rearrangement, sequence reads were collapsed and filtered. Productive Simpson clonality was computed per sample as the square root of Simpson's diversity index over productive rearrangements. This immuneACCESS table, as held by TCRdb, lists in-frame sequences with V and J called but not all clones. Of the missing ones, under half trace to an unresolved V gene in checked studies; the others have no known cause. The V and J calls and clone size were taken over from that table, and D and trimming were inferred from the DNA. Counted in this sample were approximately 280,000 clones; around nine tenths of them appeared once. In total, the top ten clones hold approximately 4.3% of the sample.

Each collaborating institution followed its own protocols to collect whole blood in K2EDTA tubes. For TCRbeta analysis, collaborators shipped samples in one of three forms: frozen whole blood, isolated PBMCs, or DNA extracted from either of those sample types. The TCR originated in a man in his forties or fifties with acute or convalescent COVID-19. The V and J genes are TRBV4-1 and TRBJ1-4, and TRBD1 aligns with 9 junction nucleotides. Material: peripheral blood. The DNA sequence reads TGCGCCAGCAGCCAACTCCGATCCAGACAGGGGGAGGCCGATGAAAAACTGTTTTTT. Its translation is CASSQLRSRQGEADEKLFF.